The following is a T cell receptor (beta chain) sequence with its context. Its antigen is currently not known. Base qualities were left out, and no much larger clone turns up one base away. These data are taken from a study of blood T cell repertoires in COVID-19 (dated by TCRdb to 2020 to 2021). For context, the study as a whole: The collaborator samples originated in the United States, Italy and Spain and spanned the acute and convalescent phases of COVID-19. The prospective study material was composed of cDNA or gDNA derived from T cells, B-cell-depleted T cells, or PBMCs. The dataset comprised deeply sampled blood TCRbeta repertoires from subjects exposed to, actively infected with, or recovered from COVID-19. The repertoires were released in a freely available public database intended as a resource for research on the immune response to SARS-CoV-2. Samples were obtained from the ongoing ImmuneRACE study (first 160 participants) and from 1,200 or so subjects provided by 6 global collaborators. Nearly every sample came with metadata listing a de-identified subject ID, COVID-19 status, age in years and sex. HLA class I and class II types, where available, came from metadata supplied by the sample provider rather than from assay-based typing. The investigation overall reported the following: The amount of clinical and demographic metadata varied by source and participant and was provided uncurated.

The immunoSEQ Assay, a bias-controlled multiplex PCR, was used to amplify TCRbeta CDR3 regions from genomic DNA. The published analysis was carried out like this. The number of nucleated cells in each sample was estimated from the amplification of reference gene primers within the assay. To quantify the absolute abundance of each unique TCRbeta CDR3 rearrangement, sequence reads were collapsed and filtered. For each sample, productive Simpson clonality was calculated as the square root of Simpson's diversity index across productive rearrangements. Sourced from immuneACCESS, this table was stored by TCRdb with only in-frame sequences that have V and J called. A share of the clones is absent; for the studies checked, an unresolved V gene accounts for under half, and the remainder has no known explanation. The V and J calls and clone size are taken from that table; D and trimming were inferred from the DNA. For this sample there are 200,000 or so clones; about nine tenths appear just once. The ten largest clonotypes hold roughly 2% of the sample.

Whole blood was collected in K2EDTA tubes by collaborating institutions according to the institutions' own protocols. For TCRbeta analysis, collaborator samples were shipped as frozen whole blood, as isolated PBMCs, or as DNA extracted from either sample type. The sequence derives from a woman aged 45-60 years with acute or convalescent COVID-19. Sequencing was performed on peripheral blood.

The DNA sequence is given as TGCGCCAGCAGCCCGGGACAGGGTTTCTACGAGCAGTACTTC. The translation is CASSPGQGFYEQYF. The rearrangement joined TRBV5-1 to TRBJ2-7; 9 bases in the junction line up with TRBD1. The germline V end is reduced by 4 bases and the J end by 3 bases; junction bases left unmatched: 5. The CDR3 runs 14 amino acids, cysteine and phenylalanine included. Left in the record is the CDR3 DNA by itself, 42 bases read in frame from the first base. The germline V gene gives CDR1 as SGHRS and CDR2 as YFSETQ.